This T cell receptor beta chain was documented in a study of blood T cell repertoires in COVID-19. Across the study: Some COVID-19 samples were acute and others convalescent; all came from the United States, Italy and Spain.

Original analysis: Reference gene primers were amplified, and this amplification served to estimate nucleated cell counts. The table came from immunoSEQ multiplex PCR; TCRdb's copy has only in-frame clones and leaves some out. V and J calls and clone size come straight from that table; D and trimming were deduced from the DNA. The table shows over 250,000 clones, with about 70% occurring only once. Trimming removed 1 base from V and 4 bases from J, with 10 bases in between. Per the germline V gene, CDR1 is SGHAT and CDR2 is FQNNGV. This CDR3 is 14 amino acids long. The specimen sequenced was peripheral blood. The chain couples TRBV11-2 to TRBJ1-2; the D gene is possibly TRBD1 (6 bases). This clonotype was sampled from a woman older than 75 with acute or convalescent COVID-19. The CDR3 DNA reads TGTGCCAGCAGCTTAGGCACAGGGTCCTATGGCTACACCTTC. It codes for CASSLGTGSYGYTF.